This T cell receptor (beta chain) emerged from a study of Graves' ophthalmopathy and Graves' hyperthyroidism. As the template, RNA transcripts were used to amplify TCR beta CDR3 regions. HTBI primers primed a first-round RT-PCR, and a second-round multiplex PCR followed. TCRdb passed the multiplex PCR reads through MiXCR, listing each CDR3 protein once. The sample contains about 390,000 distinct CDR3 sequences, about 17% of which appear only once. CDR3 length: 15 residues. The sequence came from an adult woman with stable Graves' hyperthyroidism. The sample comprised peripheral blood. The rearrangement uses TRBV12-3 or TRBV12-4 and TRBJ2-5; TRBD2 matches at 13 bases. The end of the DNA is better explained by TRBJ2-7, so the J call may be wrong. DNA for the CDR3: TGTGCCAGCAGTTTGTCGGGACTAGCGGGGATCGAGCAGTACTTC. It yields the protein CASSLSGLAGIEQYF.